One sample yielded the 11 T cell receptor beta chains listed below, sequenced in a study of T cell responses to AZD1222 COVID-19 vaccine. Sequencing was performed with immunoSEQ multiplex PCR; in TCRdb, only in-frame clones are kept and a portion is missing. The sample includes approximately 150,000 clones, roughly 92% seen only once; the top ten take around 1.7%. The sequencing here drew on peripheral blood, taken on day 0 of AZD1222 vaccination. These receptors came from an adult in good health.

The V gene is TRBV27, the J gene TRBJ1-6, with TRBD1 identical over 7 bases. From germline, CDR1 is MNHEY and CDR2 SMNVEV (reference sequence). V lost 5 bases and J lost 7; bases outside the gene matches: 11. The CDR3 has 16 amino acids. The CDR3 DNA follows: TGTGCCAGCAGTGCGAGGCCGGGACAGCGAAATTCACCCCTCCACTTT. This gives the protein CASSARPGQRNSPLHF.

The chain has TRBV6-1 and TRBJ2-1, with D possibly TRBD1 on 6 matching bases. Germline V gene data show CDR1 as MNHNS and CDR2 as SASEGT. V lost 4 bases and J 5 bases, leaving 18 bases between the germline ends. The CDR3 is 16 amino acids. The DNA of the CDR3 is TGTGCCAGCAGTGCTAGGACAGTGCCTTTCGACAATGAGCAGTTCTTC. Translated: CASSARTVPFDNEQFF.

The chain recombines TRBV5-1 with TRBJ2-3; D may correspond to TRBD1 or TRBD2 (6 bases each). V lost 5 bases and J lost 11, with 24 bases in between. The length of the CDR3 is 15 residues. CDR1 and CDR2 from the germline V gene are SGHRS and YFSETQ. The CDR3 DNA reads as TGCGCCAGCAGTCCGGAGGGAGCACGAGGGGGAGGGCAGTATTTT. This gives the protein CASSPEGARGGGQYF.

The chain is built from TRBV7-9 and TRBJ2-5; TRBD1 aligns across 8 bases. This CDR3 is 14 amino acids long. CDR1 is SEHNR and CDR2 is FQNEAQ in the germline V gene (reference sequence). J was trimmed by 5 bases and V by 4 bases; bases with no gene match: 6. CDR3 residues: CASSSQGARETQYF. DNA for the CDR3: TGTGCCAGCAGCTCGCAGGGGGCGCGGGAGACCCAGTACTTC.

This clone was detected only once. The chain carries TRBV6-5 and TRBJ1-3; tentatively, D is TRBD1 (5 bases). The germline V and J ends were trimmed by 6 bases and 0 bases, with 12 bases remaining between them. This CDR3 region has 15 residues. Germline V lookup: CDR1 MNHEY, CDR2 SVGAGI. The CDR3 loop is CASRLDRSSGNTIYF. As DNA, the CDR3 is TGTGCCAGCAGACTCGACAGAAGCTCTGGAAACACCATATATTTT.

Written as DNA, the CDR3 is TGTGCCAGCAGCGTGGGCAGGGGGGCCCCTGACGAGCAGTACTTC. Residues: CASSVGRGAPDEQYF. This chain links TRBV9 with TRBJ2-7; D perhaps matches TRBD1 (7 bases). Trimming stripped 2 bases from V and 5 bases from J, with 17 bases between. Germline V gene sequence: CDR1 SGDLS, CDR2 YYNGEE. This CDR3 is 15 amino acids long. Using reference TRBV9 and TRBJ2-7 for the parts outside the CDR3, the full variable domain is DSGVTQTPKHLITATGQRVTLRCSPRSGDLSVYWYQQSLDQGLQFLIQYYNGEERAKGNILERFSAQQFPDLHSELNLSSLELGDSALYFCASSVGRGAPDEQYFGPGTRLTVT.

The chain is built from TRBV5-1 and TRBJ2-1, with TRBD1 identical over 10 bases. CDR3 length equals 17 residues. The germline CDR1 and CDR2 sequences are SGHRS and YFSETQ. V dropped 4 bases and J dropped 5; count of bases not matched to a gene: 12. As DNA, the CDR3 is TGCGCCAGCAGCCATCAGACAGGGGGCCCCCGCCACAATGAGCAGTTCTTC. It codes for CASSHQTGGPRHNEQFF.

This rearrangement joins TRBV30 to TRBJ1-1; the D is unclear. Germline lookup yields CDR1 GTSNPN and CDR2 SVGIG (reference sequence). CDR3 size: 13 residues. Trimming removed 0 bases at V and 7 bases at J, with 12 bases between. The CDR3 coding sequence is TGTGCCTGGAGTGTAAATACGGGAGGTGAAGCTTTCTTT. Its protein product is CAWSVNTGGEAFF. Full variable domain (outside the CDR3, taken from reference TRBV30 and TRBJ1-1): SQTIHQWPATLVQPVGSPLSLECTVEGTSNPNLYWYRQAAGRGLQLLFYSVGIGQISSEVPQNLSASRPQDRQFILSSKKLLLSDSGFYLCAWSVNTGGEAFFGQGTRLTVV.

The V and J genes are TRBV5-5 and TRBJ2-7; TRBD1 agrees at 8 bases. The CDR3 consists of 14 residues. The junction had 2 bases not matched to a gene; V was cut back by 2 bases and J by 1 base. Germline-derived CDR1 and CDR2 are SGHKS and YYEKEE (reference sequence). The CDR3 sequence is CASSLDRGSYEQYF. Here the CDR3 DNA reads TGTGCCAGCAGCTTAGACAGGGGTTCCTACGAGCAGTACTTC.

This sequence joins TRBV5-1 and TRBJ1-2; a possible D gene is TRBD1 (5 bases). V lost 2 bases, J lost 3 bases, and 8 bases lay in between. The CDR3 sequence is 13 residues long. CDR1 and CDR2 from the germline V gene are SGHRS and YFSETQ. The CDR3 protein is CASSLQVDYGYTF. In nucleotides, the CDR3 is TGCGCCAGCAGCTTACAGGTCGACTATGGCTACACCTTC.

This chain links TRBV30 with TRBJ2-5; possibly TRBD1 for D (5 bases). V shed 3 bases and J shed 5 bases, with 13 bases lying between them. The CDR3 runs to 13 residues. CDR1 and CDR2 from the germline V gene are GTSNPN and SVGIG (reference sequence). The CDR3 is CAWSKGLRETQYF. For the CDR3, the DNA is TGTGCCTGGAGCAAGGGGCTTCGGGAGACCCAGTACTTC.